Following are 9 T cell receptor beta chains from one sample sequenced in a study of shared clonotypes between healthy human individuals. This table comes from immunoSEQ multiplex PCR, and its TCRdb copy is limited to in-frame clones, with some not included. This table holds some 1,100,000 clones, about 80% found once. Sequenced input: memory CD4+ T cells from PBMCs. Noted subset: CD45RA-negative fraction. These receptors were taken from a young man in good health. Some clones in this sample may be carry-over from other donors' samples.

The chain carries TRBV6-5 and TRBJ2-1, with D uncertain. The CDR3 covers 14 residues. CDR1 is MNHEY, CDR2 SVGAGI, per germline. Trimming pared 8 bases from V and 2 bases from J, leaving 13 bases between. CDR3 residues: CASQKPGPYNEQFF. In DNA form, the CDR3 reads TGTGCCAGCCAAAAACCGGGCCCCTACAATGAGCAGTTCTTC.

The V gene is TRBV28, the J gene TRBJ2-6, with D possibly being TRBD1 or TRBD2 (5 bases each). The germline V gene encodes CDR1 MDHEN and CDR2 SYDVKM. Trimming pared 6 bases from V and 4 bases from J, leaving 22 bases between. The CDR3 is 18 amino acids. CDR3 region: CASRGRDGGRRGANVLTF. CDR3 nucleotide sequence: TGTGCCAGCAGGGGACGGGACGGCGGTAGGAGGGGGGCCAACGTCCTGACTTTC.

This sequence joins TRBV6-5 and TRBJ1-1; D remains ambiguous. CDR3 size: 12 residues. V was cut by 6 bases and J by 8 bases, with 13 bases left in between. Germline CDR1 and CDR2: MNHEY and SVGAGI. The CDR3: CASRGGRAEAFF. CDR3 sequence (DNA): TGTGCCAGCAGGGGAGGGCGGGCGGAAGCTTTCTTT.

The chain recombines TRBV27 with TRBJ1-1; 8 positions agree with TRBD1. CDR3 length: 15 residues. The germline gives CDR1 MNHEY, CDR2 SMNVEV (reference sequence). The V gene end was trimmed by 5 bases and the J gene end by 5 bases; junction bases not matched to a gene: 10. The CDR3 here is CASSDETGVWTEAFF. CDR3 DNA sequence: TGTGCCAGCAGTGATGAGACAGGGGTTTGGACTGAAGCTTTCTTT.

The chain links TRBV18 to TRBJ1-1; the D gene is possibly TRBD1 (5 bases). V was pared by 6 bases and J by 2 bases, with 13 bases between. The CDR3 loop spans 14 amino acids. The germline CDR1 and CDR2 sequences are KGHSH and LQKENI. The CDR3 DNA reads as TGTGCCAGCTCCGGAGGGAGGGGAAACACTGAAGCTTTCTTT. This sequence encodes CASSGGRGNTEAFF.

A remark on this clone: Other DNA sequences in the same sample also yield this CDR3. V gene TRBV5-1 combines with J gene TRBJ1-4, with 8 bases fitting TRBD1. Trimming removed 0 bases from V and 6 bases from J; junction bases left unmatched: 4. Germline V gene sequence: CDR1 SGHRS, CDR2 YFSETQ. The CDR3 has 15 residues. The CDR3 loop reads CASSLAGTGDEKLFF. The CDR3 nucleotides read TGCGCCAGCAGCTTGGCCGGGACAGGCGATGAAAAACTGTTTTTT.

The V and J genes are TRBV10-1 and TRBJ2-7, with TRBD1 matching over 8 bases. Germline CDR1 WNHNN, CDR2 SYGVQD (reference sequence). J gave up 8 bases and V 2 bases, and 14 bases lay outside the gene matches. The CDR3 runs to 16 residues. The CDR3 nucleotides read TGCGCCAGCAGTGAGACCCCGGGAACAGGGGGTCGGAAGCAGTACTTC. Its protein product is CASSETPGTGGRKQYF.

CDR3 loop: CASARGSQETQYF. In nucleotides, the CDR3 is TGTGCTAGTGCGCGAGGATCCCAAGAGACCCAGTACTTC. The chain carries TRBV12-5 and TRBJ2-5, with unresolved D. CDR3 length: 13 amino acids. V was shortened by 7 bases and J by 1 base, with 10 bases between the two germline ends. Germline values: CDR1 LGHNT, CDR2 FRNRAP.

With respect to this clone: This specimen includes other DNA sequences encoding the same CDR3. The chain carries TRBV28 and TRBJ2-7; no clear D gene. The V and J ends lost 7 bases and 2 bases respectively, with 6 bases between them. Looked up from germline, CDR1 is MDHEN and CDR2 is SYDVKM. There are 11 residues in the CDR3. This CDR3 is CASTNTYEQYF. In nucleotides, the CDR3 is TGTGCCAGCACGAACACCTACGAGCAGTACTTC.